The clone carrying this T cell receptor (beta chain) has a handful of counts. Its antigen is undetermined. The PCR was carried out with 60 Vbeta primers and 13 Jbeta primers. The assay was immunoSEQ multiplex PCR, and TCRdb's table has in-frame clones only and misses some. The data show some 150,000 clones, about 77% seen once. The data were obtained in a study of cytomegalovirus exposure and HLA in healthy donors. Germline V gene data show CDR1 as SEHNR and CDR2 as FQNEAQ (reference sequence). With V trimmed by 1 base and J by 7 bases, 3 bases remained unmatched. The CDR3 loop spans 13 amino acids. Study outcomes and limitations: In a later analysis, roughly 17,000 TCR beta sequences were associated with HLA alleles at 0.05 false discovery rate. A missense variant in DCLRE1C was later tied to TCR beta V- and J-gene trimming. The HLA-A and HLA-B alleles of most subjects were reportedly predicted accurately from TCR beta sequences. Versus the 666-donor mean, an Asian-associated ancestry cluster reportedly showed fewer N-insertions in a later analysis.

This sequence joins TRBV7-9 and TRBJ1-1; 7 nucleotides agree with TRBD1. The specimen sequenced was PBMCs. This clonotype originated in a woman aged 40 to 50 in good health and CMV-seronegative. CDR3 bases: TGTGCCAGCAGCTTAGGATACAGGGGTGAAGCTTTCTTT. Its translation: CASSLGYRGEAFF.